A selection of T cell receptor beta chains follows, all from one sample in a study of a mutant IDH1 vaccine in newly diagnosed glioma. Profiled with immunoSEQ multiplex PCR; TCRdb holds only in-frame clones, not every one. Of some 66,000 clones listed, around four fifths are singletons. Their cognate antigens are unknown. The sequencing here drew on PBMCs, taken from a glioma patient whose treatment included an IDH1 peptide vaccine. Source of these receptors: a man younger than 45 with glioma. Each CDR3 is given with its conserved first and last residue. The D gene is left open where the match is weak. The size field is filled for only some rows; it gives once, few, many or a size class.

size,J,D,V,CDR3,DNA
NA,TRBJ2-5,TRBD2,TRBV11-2,CASSPISGGREETQYF,TGTGCCAGCAGCCCCATAAGCGGGGGGCGTGAAGAGACCCAGTACTTC
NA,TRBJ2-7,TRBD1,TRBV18,CASLGTDSYEQYF,TGTGCCAGCTTGGGGACAGACAGCTACGAGCAGTACTTC
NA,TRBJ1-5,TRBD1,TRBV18,CASSRGQGIRPQHF,TGTGCCAGCTCCCGAGGACAGGGGATACGGCCCCAGCATTTT
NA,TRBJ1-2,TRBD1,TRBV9,CASSETGERNYGYTF,TGTGCCAGCAGCGAAACAGGGGAACGAAACTATGGCTACACCTTC
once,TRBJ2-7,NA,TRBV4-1,CASSQVSNDEQYF,TGCGCCAGCAGCCAAGTATCTAACGACGAGCAGTACTTC
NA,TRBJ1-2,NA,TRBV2,CASSDGRLWNYGYTF,TGTGCCAGCAGTGACGGGAGGTTGTGGAACTATGGCTACACCTTC
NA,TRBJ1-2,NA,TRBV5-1,CASSLGPTVDNYGYTF,TGCGCCAGCAGCTTGGGACCGACCGTTGATAACTATGGCTACACCTTC
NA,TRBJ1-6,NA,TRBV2,CASSEEVHSPLHF,TGTGCCAGCAGTGAAGAGGTACATTCACCCCTCCACTTT
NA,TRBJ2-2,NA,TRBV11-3,CASSLAGNTGELFF,TGTGCCAGCAGCTTAGCAGGGAACACCGGGGAGCTGTTTTTT
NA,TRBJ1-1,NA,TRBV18,CASSPGSLRAEAFF,TGTGCCAGCTCACCGGGGTCGTTGCGTGCTGAAGCTTTCTTT
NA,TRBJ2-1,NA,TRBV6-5,CASSPIWTAYNEQFF,TGTGCCAGCAGTCCCATTTGGACAGCCTACAATGAGCAGTTCTTC
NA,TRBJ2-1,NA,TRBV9,CASSVDGSWDEQFF,TGTGCCAGCAGCGTAGATGGTAGCTGGGATGAGCAGTTCTTC
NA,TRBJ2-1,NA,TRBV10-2,CASHGKGSYNEQFF,TGCGCCAGCCACGGCAAGGGCTCCTACAATGAGCAGTTCTTC
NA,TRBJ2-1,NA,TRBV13,CASSLASMSSYNEQFF,TGTGCCAGCAGCTTAGCTTCGATGAGCTCCTACAATGAGCAGTTCTTC
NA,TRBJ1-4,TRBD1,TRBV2,CASTLDRPGKLFF,TGTGCCAGCACCCTGGACAGGCCCGGAAAACTGTTTTTT
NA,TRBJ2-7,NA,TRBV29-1,CSALGIQGEQYF,TGCAGCGCTCTCGGGATCCAGGGTGAGCAGTACTTC
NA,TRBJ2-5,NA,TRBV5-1,CASSLGSFGETQYF,TGCGCCAGCAGCTTGGGGTCGTTTGGGGAGACCCAGTACTTC